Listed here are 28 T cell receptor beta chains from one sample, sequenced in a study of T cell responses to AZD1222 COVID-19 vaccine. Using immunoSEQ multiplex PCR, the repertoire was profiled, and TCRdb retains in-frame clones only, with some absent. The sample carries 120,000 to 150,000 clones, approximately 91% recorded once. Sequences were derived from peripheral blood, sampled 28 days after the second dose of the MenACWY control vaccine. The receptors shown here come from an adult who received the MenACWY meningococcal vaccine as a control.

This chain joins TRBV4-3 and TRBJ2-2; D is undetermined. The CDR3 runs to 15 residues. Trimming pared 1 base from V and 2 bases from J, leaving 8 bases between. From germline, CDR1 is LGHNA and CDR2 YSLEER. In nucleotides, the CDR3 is TGCGCCAGCAGCCAAGTTTGGATTAACACCGGGGAGCTGTTTTTT. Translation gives CASSQVWINTGELFF.

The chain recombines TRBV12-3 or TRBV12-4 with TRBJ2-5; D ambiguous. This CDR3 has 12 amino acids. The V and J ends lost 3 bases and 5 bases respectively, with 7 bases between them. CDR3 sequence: CASSFVEETQYF. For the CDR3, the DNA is TGTGCCAGCAGTTTCGTTGAGGAGACCCAGTACTTC.

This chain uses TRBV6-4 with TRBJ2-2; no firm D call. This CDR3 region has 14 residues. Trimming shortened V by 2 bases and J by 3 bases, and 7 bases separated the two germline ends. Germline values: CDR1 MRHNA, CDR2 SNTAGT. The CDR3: CASSDRADTGELFF. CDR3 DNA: TGTGCCAGCAGTGACAGGGCCGACACCGGGGAGCTGTTTTTT.

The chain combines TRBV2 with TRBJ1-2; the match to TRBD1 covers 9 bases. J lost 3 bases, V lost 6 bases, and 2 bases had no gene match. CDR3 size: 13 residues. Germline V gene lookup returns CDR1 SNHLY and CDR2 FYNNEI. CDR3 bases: TGTGCCAGCAGGGACAGGGGAGACTATGGCTACACCTTC. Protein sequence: CASRDRGDYGYTF.

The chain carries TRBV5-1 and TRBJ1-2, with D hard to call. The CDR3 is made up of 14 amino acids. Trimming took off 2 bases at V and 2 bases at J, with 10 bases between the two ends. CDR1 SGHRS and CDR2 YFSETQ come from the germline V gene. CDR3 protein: CASSFAVQNYGYTF. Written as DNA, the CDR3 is TGCGCCAGCAGCTTTGCGGTACAGAACTATGGCTACACCTTC.

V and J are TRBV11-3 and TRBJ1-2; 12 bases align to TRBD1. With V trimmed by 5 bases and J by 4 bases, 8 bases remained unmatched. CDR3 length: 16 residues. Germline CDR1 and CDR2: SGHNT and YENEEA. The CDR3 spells CASSAGTGGASYGYTF. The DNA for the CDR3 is TGTGCCAGCAGCGCGGGGACAGGGGGCGCAAGCTATGGCTACACCTTC.

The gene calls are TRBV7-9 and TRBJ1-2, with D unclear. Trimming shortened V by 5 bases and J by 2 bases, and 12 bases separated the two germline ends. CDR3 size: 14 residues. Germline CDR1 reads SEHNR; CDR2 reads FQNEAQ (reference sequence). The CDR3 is CASSPRSRNYGYTF. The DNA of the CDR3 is TGTGCCAGCAGCCCCCGGTCTCGAAACTATGGCTACACCTTC.

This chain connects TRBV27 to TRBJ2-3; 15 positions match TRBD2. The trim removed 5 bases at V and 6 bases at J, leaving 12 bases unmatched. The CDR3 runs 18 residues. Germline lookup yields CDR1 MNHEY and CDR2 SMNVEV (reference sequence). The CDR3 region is CASSTRTSGRGFADTQYF. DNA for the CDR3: TGTGCCAGCAGTACCCGGACTAGCGGGAGGGGGTTTGCGGATACGCAGTATTTT.

Written as DNA, the CDR3 is TGTGCCAGCAGCTTCCGGACAGGCTACAATGAGCAGTTCTTC. Translating it yields CASSFRTGYNEQFF. The J gene is TRBJ2-1, the V gene TRBV9, with 7 bases that match TRBD1. Germline loops: CDR1 SGDLS, CDR2 YYNGEE. Losses at the gene ends were 4 bases for V and 3 bases for J; bases not matched to a gene: 4. The CDR3 sequence is 14 residues long.

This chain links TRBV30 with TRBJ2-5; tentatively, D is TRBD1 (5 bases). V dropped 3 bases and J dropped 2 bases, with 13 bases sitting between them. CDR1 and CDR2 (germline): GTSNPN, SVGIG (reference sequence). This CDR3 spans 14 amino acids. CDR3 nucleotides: TGTGCCTGGAGGAAGGCAGGGCAACAAGAGACCCAGTACTTC. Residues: CAWRKAGQQETQYF.

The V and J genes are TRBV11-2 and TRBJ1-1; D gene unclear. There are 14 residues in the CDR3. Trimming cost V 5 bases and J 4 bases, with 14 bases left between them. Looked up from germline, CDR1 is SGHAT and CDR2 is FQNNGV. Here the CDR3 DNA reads TGTGCCAGCAGCCCCCCCGCGGGGAGCACTGAAGCTTTCTTT. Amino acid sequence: CASSPPAGSTEAFF.

This CDR3 reads CASSQEVQGYNYGYTF. The CDR3 coding sequence is TGCGCCAGCAGCCAAGAGGTACAGGGGTATAACTATGGCTACACCTTC. V usage is TRBV4-3 and J usage is TRBJ1-2, with TRBD1 identical over 7 bases. Unmatched junction bases numbered 5, after V lost 0 bases and J lost 1 base. The V gene's germline CDR1 is LGHNA and CDR2 YSLEER. This CDR3 is 16 amino acids long.

The CDR3 spells CASSPLWAREETQYF. The DNA of the CDR3 is TGTGCCAGCAGTCCCTTGTGGGCGAGAGAAGAGACCCAGTACTTC. The chain employs TRBV2 and TRBJ2-5; the D is unclear. The CDR3 has 15 residues. CDR1 SNHLY and CDR2 FYNNEI come from the germline V gene. V shed 5 bases and J shed 3 bases, with 16 bases lying between them.

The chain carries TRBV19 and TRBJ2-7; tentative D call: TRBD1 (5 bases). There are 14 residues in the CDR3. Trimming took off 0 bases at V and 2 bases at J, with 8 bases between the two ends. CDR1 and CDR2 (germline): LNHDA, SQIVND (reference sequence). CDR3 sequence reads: CASSIDQGTYEQYF. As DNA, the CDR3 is TGTGCCAGTAGTATAGATCAGGGTACCTACGAGCAGTACTTC.

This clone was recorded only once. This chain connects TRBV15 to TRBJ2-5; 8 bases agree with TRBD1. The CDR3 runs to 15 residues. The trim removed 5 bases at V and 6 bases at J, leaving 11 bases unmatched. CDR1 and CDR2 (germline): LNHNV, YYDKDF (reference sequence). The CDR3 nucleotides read TGTGCCACCAGCCTTGGGGGAACAGGGGGAAAGACCCAGTACTTC. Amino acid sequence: CATSLGGTGGKTQYF.

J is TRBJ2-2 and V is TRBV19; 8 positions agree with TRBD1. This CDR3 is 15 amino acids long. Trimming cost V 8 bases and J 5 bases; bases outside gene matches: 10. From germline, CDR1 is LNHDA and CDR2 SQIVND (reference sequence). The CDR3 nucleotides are TGTGCCAGTTCCCCGGGACAGGTTACTACCGGGGAGCTGTTTTTT. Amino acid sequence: CASSPGQVTTGELFF.

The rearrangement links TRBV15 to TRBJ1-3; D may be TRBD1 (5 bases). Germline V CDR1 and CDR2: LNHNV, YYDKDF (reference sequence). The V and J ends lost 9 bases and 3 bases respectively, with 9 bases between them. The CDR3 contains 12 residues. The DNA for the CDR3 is TGTGCCACGTGGGACGGTGGAAACACCATATATTTT. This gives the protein CATWDGGNTIYF. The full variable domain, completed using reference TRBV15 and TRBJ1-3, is DAMVIQNPRYQVTQFGKPVTLSCSQTLNHNVMYWYQQKSSQAPKLLFHYYDKDFNNEADTPDNFQSRRPNTSFCFLDIRSPGLGDTAMYLCATWDGGNTIYFGEGSWLTVV.

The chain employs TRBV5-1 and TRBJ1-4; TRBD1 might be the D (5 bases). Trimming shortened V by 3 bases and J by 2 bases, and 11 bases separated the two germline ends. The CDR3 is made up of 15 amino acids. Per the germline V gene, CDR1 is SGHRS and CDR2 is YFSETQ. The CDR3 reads CASSSDGATNEKLFF. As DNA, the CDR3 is TGCGCCAGCAGCTCGGACGGGGCTACTAATGAAAAACTGTTTTTT. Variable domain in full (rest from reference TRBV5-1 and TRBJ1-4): KAGVTQTPRYLIKTRGQQVTLSCSPISGHRSVSWYQQTPGQGLQFLFEYFSETQRNKGNFPGRFSGRQFSNSRSEMNVSTLELGDSALYLCASSSDGATNEKLFFGSGTQLSVL.

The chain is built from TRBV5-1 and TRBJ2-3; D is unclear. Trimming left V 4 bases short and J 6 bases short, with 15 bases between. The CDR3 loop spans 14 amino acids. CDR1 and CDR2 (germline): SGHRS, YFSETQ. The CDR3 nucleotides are TGCGCCAGCAGCCACACTATACAAGGGGATACGCAGTATTTT. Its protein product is CASSHTIQGDTQYF.

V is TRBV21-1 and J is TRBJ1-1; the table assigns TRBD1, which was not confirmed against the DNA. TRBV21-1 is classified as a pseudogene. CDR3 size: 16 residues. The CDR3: CASSPDRGSSGTEAFF. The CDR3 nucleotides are TGTGCCAGCAGCCCCGACAGGGGGTCGTCTGGGACTGAAGCTTTCTTT.

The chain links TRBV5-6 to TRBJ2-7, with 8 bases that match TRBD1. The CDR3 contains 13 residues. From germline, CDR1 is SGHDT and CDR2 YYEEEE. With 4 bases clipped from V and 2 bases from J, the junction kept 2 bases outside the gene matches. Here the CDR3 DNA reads TGTGCCAGCAGCAGGACAGGGACCTACGAGCAGTACTTC. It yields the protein CASSRTGTYEQYF.

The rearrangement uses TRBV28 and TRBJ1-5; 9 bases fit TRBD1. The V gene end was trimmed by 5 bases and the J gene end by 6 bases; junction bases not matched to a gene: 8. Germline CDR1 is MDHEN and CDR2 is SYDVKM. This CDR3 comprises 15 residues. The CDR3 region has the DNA TGTGCCAGCAGTACCCCAACAGGGGGCGGTCAGCCCCAGCATTTT. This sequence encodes CASSTPTGGGQPQHF.

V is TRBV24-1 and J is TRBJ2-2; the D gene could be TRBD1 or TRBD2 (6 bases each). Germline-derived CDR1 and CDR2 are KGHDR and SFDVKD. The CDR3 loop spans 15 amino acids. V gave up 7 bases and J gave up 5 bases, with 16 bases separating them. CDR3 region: CATRRSSGATGELFF. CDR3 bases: TGTGCCACCAGACGAAGTTCGGGGGCAACCGGGGAGCTGTTTTTT.

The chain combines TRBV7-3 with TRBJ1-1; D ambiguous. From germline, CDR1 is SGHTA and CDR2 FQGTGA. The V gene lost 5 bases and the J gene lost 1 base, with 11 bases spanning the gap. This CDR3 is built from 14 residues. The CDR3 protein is CASSLQGSNTEAFF. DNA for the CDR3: TGTGCCAGCAGCCTTCAAGGATCGAACACTGAAGCTTTCTTT.

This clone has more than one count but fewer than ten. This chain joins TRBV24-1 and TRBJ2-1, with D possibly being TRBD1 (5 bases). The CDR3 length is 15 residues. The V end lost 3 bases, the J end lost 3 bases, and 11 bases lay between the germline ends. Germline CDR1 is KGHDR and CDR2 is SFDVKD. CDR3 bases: TGTGCCACCAGTGATGCCAGGGCAAACTACAATGAGCAGTTCTTC. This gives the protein CATSDARANYNEQFF.

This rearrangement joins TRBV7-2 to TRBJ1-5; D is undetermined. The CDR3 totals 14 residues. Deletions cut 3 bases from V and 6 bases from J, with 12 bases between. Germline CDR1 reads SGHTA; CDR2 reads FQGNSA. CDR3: CASSFDGSGQPQHF. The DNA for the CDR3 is TGTGCCAGCAGCTTTGACGGGAGCGGTCAGCCCCAGCATTTT. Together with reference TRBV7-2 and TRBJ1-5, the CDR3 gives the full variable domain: GAGVSQSPSNKVTEKGKDVELRCDPISGHTALYWYRQSLGQGLEFLIYFQGNSAPDKSGLPSDRFSAERTGGSVSTLTIQRTQQEDSAVYLCASSFDGSGQPQHFGDGTRLSIL.

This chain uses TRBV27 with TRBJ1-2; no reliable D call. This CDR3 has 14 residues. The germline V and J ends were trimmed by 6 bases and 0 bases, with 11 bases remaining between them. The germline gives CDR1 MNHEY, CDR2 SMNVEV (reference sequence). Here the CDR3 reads CASRVGRANYGYTF. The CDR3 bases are TGTGCCAGCAGAGTCGGGCGAGCTAACTATGGCTACACCTTC.

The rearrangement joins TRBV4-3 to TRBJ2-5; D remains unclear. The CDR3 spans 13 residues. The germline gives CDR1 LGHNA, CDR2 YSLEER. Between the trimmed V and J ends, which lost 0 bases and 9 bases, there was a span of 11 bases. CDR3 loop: CASSQESGRPQYF. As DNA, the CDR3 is TGCGCCAGCAGCCAAGAATCAGGCCGACCCCAGTACTTC.